The entry below gives a single T cell receptor (beta chain) sequence along with its context. No antigen is known for it. The CDR3 runs to 18 residues. The ends were cut back, 6 bases at V and 1 base at J, with 23 bases in the middle. Germline V gene lookup returns CDR1 MNHEY and CDR2 SMNVEV (reference sequence). TCRdb analysed the reads with MiXCR anew, one entry per CDR3 protein. Of roughly 600,000 distinct CDR3 sequences in the sample, 20% to 30% were seen once. The sample comes from a study of T cell repertoires in cytomegalovirus infection. Across the study: In public TCR beta signatures, there were indications of both CMV infection and matching HLA type.

Study results and limitations: CMV carriers with the relevant HLA were identified by cumulative public TCR beta family frequency. HLA-C-restricted CMV clonotypes gave the most frequent clonotype in two of eight donors.

Source material: CD8+ T cells from PBMCs. The receptor comes from a human donor in good health (CMV status not recorded). Some clones in this sample may be carry-over from other donors' samples. J is TRBJ2-3 and V is TRBV27; tentative D call: TRBD1 (5 bases). The CDR3 DNA reads as TGTGCCAGCAGCCTGGTTCACACTCCCTGGGGCCGCACAGATACGCAGTATTTT. Amino acid sequence: CASSLVHTPWGRTDTQYF.